The clone carrying this T cell receptor (beta chain) was recorded a few times. The sample belongs to a study of blood T cell repertoires in COVID-19. Profiling relied on immunoSEQ multiplex PCR, and the TCRdb table lists in-frame clones only, not all of them. This sample has 200,000 to 300,000 clones, with 70% to 90% found just once. Trimming removed 2 bases at V and 8 bases at J, with 12 bases between. This CDR3 is 13 amino acids long. Germline V gene sequence: CDR1 MDHEN, CDR2 SYDVKM. The sequenced sample was peripheral blood. The sequence was collected from a man at least 80 years old with acute or convalescent COVID-19. This chain links TRBV28 with TRBJ1-2; weak D call: TRBD1 (6 bases). Here the CDR3 DNA reads TGTGCCAGCAGTTTAGATACAGGGATAGGCTACACCTTC. Residues: CASSLDTGIGYTF.